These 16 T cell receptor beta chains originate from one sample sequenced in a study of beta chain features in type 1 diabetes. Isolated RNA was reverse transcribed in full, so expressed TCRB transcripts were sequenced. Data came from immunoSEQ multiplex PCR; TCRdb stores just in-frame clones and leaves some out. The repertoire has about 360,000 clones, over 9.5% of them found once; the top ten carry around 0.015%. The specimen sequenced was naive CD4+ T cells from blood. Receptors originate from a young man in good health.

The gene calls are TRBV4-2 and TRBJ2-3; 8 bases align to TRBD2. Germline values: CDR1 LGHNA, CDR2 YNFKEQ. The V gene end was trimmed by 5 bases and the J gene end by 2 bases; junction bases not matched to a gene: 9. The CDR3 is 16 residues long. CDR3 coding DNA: TGTGCCAGCAGCTATCCAGGGACTAGTACCACAGATACGCAGTATTTT. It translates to CASSYPGTSTTDTQYF.

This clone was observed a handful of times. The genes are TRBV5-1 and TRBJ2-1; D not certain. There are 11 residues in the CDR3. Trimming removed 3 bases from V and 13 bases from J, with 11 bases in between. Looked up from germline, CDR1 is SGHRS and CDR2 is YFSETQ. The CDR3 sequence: CASSSSLTQFF. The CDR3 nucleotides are TGCGCCAGCAGCTCTTCCCTTACTCAGTTCTTC.

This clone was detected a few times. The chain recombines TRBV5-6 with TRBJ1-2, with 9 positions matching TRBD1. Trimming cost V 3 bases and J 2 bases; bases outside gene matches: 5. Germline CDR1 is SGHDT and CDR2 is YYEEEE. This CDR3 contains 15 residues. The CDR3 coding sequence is TGTGCCAGCAGCTGGGGACAGGGATGGAACTATGGCTACACCTTC. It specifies CASSWGQGWNYGYTF.

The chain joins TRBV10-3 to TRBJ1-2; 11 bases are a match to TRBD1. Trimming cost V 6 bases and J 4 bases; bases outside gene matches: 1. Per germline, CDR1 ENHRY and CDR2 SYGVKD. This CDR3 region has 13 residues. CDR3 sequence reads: CAIRGTGGYGYTF. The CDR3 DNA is TGTGCCATCAGGGGGACAGGGGGCTATGGCTACACCTTC.

CDR3: CASSPGTSGSLGTQYF. The CDR3 region has the DNA TGTGCCAGCAGCCCCGGGACTAGCGGCTCTTTGGGGACCCAGTACTTC. This chain uses TRBV27 with TRBJ2-5; 11 bases match TRBD2. Germline-derived CDR1 and CDR2 are MNHEY and SMNVEV (reference sequence). The CDR3 runs to 16 residues. V dropped 6 bases and J dropped 7; count of bases not matched to a gene: 13.

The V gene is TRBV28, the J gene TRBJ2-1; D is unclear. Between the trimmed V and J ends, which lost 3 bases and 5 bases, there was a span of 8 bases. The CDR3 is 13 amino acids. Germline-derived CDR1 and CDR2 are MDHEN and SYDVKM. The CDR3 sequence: CASSFYRNNEQFF. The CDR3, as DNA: TGTGCCAGCAGTTTCTACAGAAACAATGAGCAGTTCTTC.

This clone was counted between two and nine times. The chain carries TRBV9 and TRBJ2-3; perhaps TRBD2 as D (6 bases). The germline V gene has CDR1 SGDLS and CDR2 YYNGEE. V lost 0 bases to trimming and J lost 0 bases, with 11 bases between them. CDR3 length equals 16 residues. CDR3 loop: CASSVVGDSSTDTQYF. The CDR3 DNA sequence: TGTGCCAGCAGCGTAGTTGGGGACTCTAGCACAGATACGCAGTATTTT.

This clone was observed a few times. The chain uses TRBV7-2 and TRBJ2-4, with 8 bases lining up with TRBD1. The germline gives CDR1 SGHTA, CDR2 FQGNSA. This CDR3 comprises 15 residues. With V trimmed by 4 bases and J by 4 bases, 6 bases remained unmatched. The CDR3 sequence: CASSSRTGSKNIQYF. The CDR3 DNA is TGTGCCAGCAGCTCCAGGACAGGGTCTAAAAACATTCAGTACTTC.

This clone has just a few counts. CDR3 loop: CAAAPTLQYEQYF. In nucleotides, the CDR3 is TGTGCCGCAGCCCCGACACTTCAATACGAGCAGTACTTC. V usage is TRBV2 and J usage is TRBJ2-7, with D unclear. This CDR3 has 13 amino acids. CDR1 and CDR2 (germline): SNHLY, FYNNEI. The V and J ends lost 11 bases and 4 bases respectively, with 18 bases between them.

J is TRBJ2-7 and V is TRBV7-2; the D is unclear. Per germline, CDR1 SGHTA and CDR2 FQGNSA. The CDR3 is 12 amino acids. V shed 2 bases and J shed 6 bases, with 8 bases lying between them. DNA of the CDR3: TGTGCCAGCAGCTTACCCCCCGGCGAGCAGTACTTC. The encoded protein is CASSLPPGEQYF.

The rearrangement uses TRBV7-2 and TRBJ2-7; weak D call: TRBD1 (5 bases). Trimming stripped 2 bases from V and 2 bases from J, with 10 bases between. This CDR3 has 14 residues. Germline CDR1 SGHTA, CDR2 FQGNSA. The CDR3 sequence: CASSLTGVAYEQYF. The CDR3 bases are TGTGCCAGCAGCTTAACAGGCGTAGCCTACGAGCAGTACTTC.

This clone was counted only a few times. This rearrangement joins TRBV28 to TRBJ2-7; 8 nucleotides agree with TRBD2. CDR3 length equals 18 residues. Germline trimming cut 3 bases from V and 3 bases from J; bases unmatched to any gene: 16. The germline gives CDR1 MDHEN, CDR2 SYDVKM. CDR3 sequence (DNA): TGTGCCAGCAGTTTTAGGAGCGGGAGAAGATTCATCCGCTACGAGCAGTACTTC. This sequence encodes CASSFRSGRRFIRYEQYF.

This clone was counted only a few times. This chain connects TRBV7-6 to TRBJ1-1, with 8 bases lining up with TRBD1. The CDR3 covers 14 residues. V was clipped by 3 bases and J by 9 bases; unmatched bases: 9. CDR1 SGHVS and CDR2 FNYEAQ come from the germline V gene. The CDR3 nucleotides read TGTGCCAGCAGCTTGTCCCGGGACAGGTCTCAAGCTTTCTTT. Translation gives CASSLSRDRSQAFF.

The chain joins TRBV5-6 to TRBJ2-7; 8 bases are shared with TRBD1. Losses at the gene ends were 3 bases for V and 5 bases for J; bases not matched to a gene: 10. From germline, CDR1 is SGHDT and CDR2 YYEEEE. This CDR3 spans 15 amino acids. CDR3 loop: CASSWEDRVIDEQYF. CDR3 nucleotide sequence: TGTGCCAGCAGCTGGGAGGACAGGGTGATCGACGAGCAGTACTTC.

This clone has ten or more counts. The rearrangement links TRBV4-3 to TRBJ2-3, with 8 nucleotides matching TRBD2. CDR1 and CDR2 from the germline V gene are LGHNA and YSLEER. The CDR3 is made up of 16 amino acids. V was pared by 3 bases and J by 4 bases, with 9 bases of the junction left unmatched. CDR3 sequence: CASSQEWGGRPDTQYF. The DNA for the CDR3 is TGCGCCAGCAGCCAGGAGTGGGGCGGGAGGCCAGATACGCAGTATTTT.

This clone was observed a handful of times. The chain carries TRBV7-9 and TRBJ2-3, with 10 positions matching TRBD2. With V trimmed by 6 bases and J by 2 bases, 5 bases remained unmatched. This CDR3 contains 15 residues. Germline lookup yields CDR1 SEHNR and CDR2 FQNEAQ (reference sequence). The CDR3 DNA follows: TGTGCCAGCAGTACTGGACTAGCGGACACAGATACGCAGTATTTT. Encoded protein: CASSTGLADTDTQYF.